This T cell receptor (beta chain) was found in a study of blood T cells in healthy people across ages. The germline V gene has CDR1 DFQATT and CDR2 SNEGSKA (reference sequence). The CDR3 sequence is 13 residues long. With respect to this clonotype: Mismatch with germline at one junction end may stem from a read error.

For the second PCR, which ran for roughly 6 to 11 cycles, a sample-barcoded 5' primer and a J-beta primer mix were used. MiXCR was run by TCRdb on the 5' RACE reads, yielding one entry per CDR3 protein. The profile shows approximately 1,000,000 distinct CDR3 sequences, about two fifths of them singletons. Sequencing used blood. The sequence was obtained from a man between 18 and 35 years old in good health. This chain connects TRBV20-1 to TRBJ1-4; D not certain. CDR3: CGARSVWDEKLFF. In DNA form, the CDR3 reads TGCGGTGCTAGATCAGTATGGGATGAAAAACTGTTTTTT.